This TCR beta chain was recovered during a study of Graves' ophthalmopathy and Graves' hyperthyroidism. The CDR3 is made up of 13 amino acids. Germline V gene lookup returns CDR1 MNHNS and CDR2 SASEGT. J was trimmed by 5 bases and V by 6 bases; bases with no gene match: 6. This clonotype has ten or more counts. As the template, RNA transcripts were used to amplify TCR beta CDR3 regions. Scientists carried out first-round RT-PCR using HTBI primers and then a second-round multiplex PCR. One entry per CDR3 protein, called by TCRdb with MiXCR from the multiplex PCR reads. The sample contains a few hundred thousand distinct CDR3 sequences, roughly 14% of which appear only once.

This rearrangement joins TRBV6-1 to TRBJ2-5, with 7 nucleotides matching TRBD2. The sample consisted of peripheral blood. The clonotype was recovered from a woman younger than 35 with stable Graves' hyperthyroidism. CDR3 amino acids: CASSAVGGETQYF. CDR3 coding DNA: TGTGCCAGCAGCGCAGTGGGGGGGGAGACCCAGTACTTC.